The following is a T cell receptor beta chain sequence with its context. Its matching antigen is unknown. TCRdb keeps only in-frame clones here, not all; method: immunoSEQ multiplex PCR. The sample records 30,000 or so clones, 80% to 95% being singletons. These data belong to a study of OX40 agonist ivuxolimab in advanced cancers. Study background: Three patients, one with hepatocellular carcinoma and two with cutaneous melanoma, responded partially.

Study-wide results and limits: Clonal expansion in partial responders at 0.1-3.0 mg/kg ranked among the lowest.

Looked up from germline, CDR1 is MGHRA and CDR2 is YSYEKL. The length of the CDR3 is 15 residues. V lost 0 bases and J 8 bases, leaving 15 bases between the germline ends. The sequencing here drew on CD4+ or CD8+ T cells sorted from blood, taken in a trial of the OX40 agonist ivuxolimab. The source of this sequence is an adult with an advanced solid tumor such as melanoma, head and neck, liver or kidney cancer. V gene TRBV4-1 combines with J gene TRBJ2-3; perhaps TRBD2 as D (6 bases). CDR3 protein: CASSQDRGAAGTQYF. In DNA form, the CDR3 reads TGCGCCAGCAGCCAAGATCGCGGGGCGGCAGGTACGCAGTATTTT.